Below, one T cell receptor (beta chain) is given with its context. Its antigen is not identified. TCR beta rearrangements were amplified from peripheral blood genomic DNA. These data originate in a study of T cell repertoires in aging, cancer and after chemotherapy. Study context: Repeat sampling of healthy donors over several months to years showed clear clonal overlap.

A mixed TRB-A/B primer pool amplified rearranged TRB by multiplex touch-down PCR. A single record per CDR3 protein comes from TCRdb applying MiXCR to the multiplex PCR reads. The sample has about 10,000 distinct CDR3 sequences; 40% to 45% are singletons. This CDR3 contains 15 residues. Germline V gene sequence: CDR1 KGHSH, CDR2 LQKENI. V dropped 3 bases and J dropped 3; count of bases not matched to a gene: 5. The study, taken as a whole, reports: Compared with age-matched healthy donors, untreated hematological or solid cancer patients showed higher blood TCR clonality.

The sequencing sample was made of blood. V usage is TRBV18 and J usage is TRBJ1-2, with 9 bases lining up with TRBD1. The sequence was obtained from a human donor in good health. CDR3 amino acids: CASSPGQGPYYGYTF. The CDR3 bases are TGTGCCAGCTCACCCGGACAGGGGCCATACTATGGCTACACCTTC.